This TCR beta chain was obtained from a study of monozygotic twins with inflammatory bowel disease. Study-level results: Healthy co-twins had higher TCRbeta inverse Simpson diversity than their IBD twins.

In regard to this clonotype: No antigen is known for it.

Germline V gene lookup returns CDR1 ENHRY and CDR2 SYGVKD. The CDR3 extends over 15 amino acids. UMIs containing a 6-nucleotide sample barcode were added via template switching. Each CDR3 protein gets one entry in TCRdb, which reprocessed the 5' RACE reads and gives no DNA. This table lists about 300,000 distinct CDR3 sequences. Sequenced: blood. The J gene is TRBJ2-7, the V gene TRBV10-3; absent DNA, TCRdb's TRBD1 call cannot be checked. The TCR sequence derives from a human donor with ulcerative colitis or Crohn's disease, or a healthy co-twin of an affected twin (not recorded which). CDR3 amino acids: CAISELGGKTYEQYF.